Listed below are T cell receptor beta chains from one sample, sequenced in a study of Ad26.COV2.S vaccination and SARS-CoV-2 variants. TCRdb's table, derived via immunoSEQ multiplex PCR, lists solely in-frame clones and lacks some. The sample consists of about 400,000 clones, 70% to 90% of them appearing once. Sequencing used peripheral blood, obtained in a trial of Ad26.COV2.S vaccine versus placebo. The receptors were sampled from a person between 18 and 65 years old who received the Ad26.COV2.S COVID-19 vaccine or a placebo. Each CDR3 is given with its conserved first and last residue. Each record gives: J gene, D gene, V gene, clone size, CDR3 protein, CDR3 DNA. The D gene is left open where the match is weak. Rows may omit the clone size; those that give it use once, few, many or a size class.

J gene: TRBJ2-5; D gene: NA; V gene: TRBV9; clone size: NA; CDR3 protein: CASSTRGSQETQYF; CDR3 DNA: TGTGCCAGCAGCACCCGCGGAAGCCAAGAGACCCAGTACTTC
J gene: TRBJ2-7; D gene: TRBD2; V gene: TRBV6-5; clone size: NA; CDR3 protein: CASRTGTSNHEQYF; CDR3 DNA: TGTGCCAGCAGGACCGGGACTAGCAACCACGAGCAGTACTTC
J gene: TRBJ2-1; D gene: NA; V gene: TRBV12-3/TRBV12-4; clone size: NA; CDR3 protein: CASSYYNEQFF; CDR3 DNA: TGTGCCAGCAGCTACTACAATGAGCAGTTCTTC
J gene: TRBJ1-6; D gene: NA; V gene: TRBV30; clone size: NA; CDR3 protein: CAWKMDRNNYNSPLHF; CDR3 DNA: TGTGCCTGGAAAATGGACAGAAACAATTATAATTCACCCCTCCACTTT
J gene: TRBJ1-6; D gene: TRBD1; V gene: TRBV3-1/TRBV3-2; clone size: once; CDR3 protein: CASSHGQDGSPLHF; CDR3 DNA: TGTGCCAGCAGCCACGGACAGGACGGGTCACCCCTCCACTTT
J gene: TRBJ2-1; D gene: TRBD2; V gene: TRBV7-9; clone size: NA; CDR3 protein: CASSLDLAGVSEQFF; CDR3 DNA: TGTGCCAGCAGCTTAGATCTAGCGGGAGTGAGTGAGCAGTTCTTC
J gene: TRBJ2-3; D gene: TRBD2; V gene: TRBV6-4; clone size: NA; CDR3 protein: CASAGTSATDTQYF; CDR3 DNA: TGTGCCAGTGCCGGGACTAGCGCCACAGATACGCAGTATTTT
J gene: TRBJ2-2; D gene: TRBD2; V gene: TRBV10-3; clone size: NA; CDR3 protein: CAISENLLAGVAAGELFF; CDR3 DNA: TGTGCCATCAGTGAGAACCTACTAGCGGGCGTCGCGGCCGGGGAGCTGTTTTTT
J gene: TRBJ1-1; D gene: NA; V gene: TRBV5-4; clone size: NA; CDR3 protein: CASSRMDGNTEAFF; CDR3 DNA: TGTGCCAGCAGCCGAATGGACGGGAACACTGAAGCTTTCTTT
J gene: TRBJ2-2; D gene: TRBD2; V gene: TRBV7-8; clone size: NA; CDR3 protein: CASSQLRAGVGAGELFF; CDR3 DNA: TGTGCCAGCAGCCAACTAAGGGCGGGAGTAGGAGCCGGGGAGCTGTTTTTT
J gene: TRBJ2-5; D gene: TRBD2; V gene: TRBV19; clone size: NA; CDR3 protein: CASSGLAGVQETQYF; CDR3 DNA: TGTGCCAGTAGTGGACTAGCGGGGGTCCAAGAGACCCAGTACTTC
J gene: TRBJ2-1; D gene: TRBD1; V gene: TRBV5-1; clone size: NA; CDR3 protein: CASSLGGTAYNEQFF; CDR3 DNA: TGCGCCAGCAGCTTGGGAGGGACAGCCTACAATGAGCAGTTCTTC
J gene: TRBJ1-5; D gene: NA; V gene: TRBV28; clone size: NA; CDR3 protein: CASSPGSQPQHF; CDR3 DNA: TGTGCCAGCAGTCCCGGAAGTCAGCCCCAGCATTTT
J gene: TRBJ2-1; D gene: TRBD2; V gene: TRBV23-1; clone size: NA; CDR3 protein: CASSHREAKDEQFF; CDR3 DNA: TGCGCCAGCAGTCACCGGGAGGCTAAGGATGAGCAGTTCTTC
J gene: TRBJ1-5; D gene: NA; V gene: TRBV19; clone size: few; CDR3 protein: CASSPEGVNQPQHF; CDR3 DNA: TGTGCCAGTAGTCCCGAAGGGGTGAATCAGCCCCAGCATTTT
J gene: TRBJ2-7; D gene: TRBD2; V gene: TRBV7-2; clone size: NA; CDR3 protein: CASSAPGLAGGYEQYF; CDR3 DNA: TGTGCCAGCAGCGCGCCGGGACTAGCGGGAGGATACGAGCAGTACTTC
J gene: TRBJ2-7; D gene: NA; V gene: TRBV27; clone size: NA; CDR3 protein: CASSLETGYEQYF; CDR3 DNA: TGTGCCAGCAGCCTTGAGACTGGTTACGAGCAGTACTTC
J gene: TRBJ2-7; D gene: NA; V gene: TRBV5-1; clone size: NA; CDR3 protein: CASSQQGYEQYF; CDR3 DNA: TGCGCCAGCAGCCAGCAGGGGTACGAGCAGTACTTC
J gene: TRBJ2-5; D gene: TRBD1; V gene: TRBV9; clone size: NA; CDR3 protein: CASSEPSQGVLETQYF; CDR3 DNA: TGTGCCAGCAGCGAGCCCTCCCAGGGGGTTCTCGAGACCCAGTACTTC
J gene: TRBJ1-2; D gene: NA; V gene: TRBV20-1; clone size: NA; CDR3 protein: CSASLTRTAENYGYTF; CDR3 DNA: TGCAGTGCTAGTTTGACACGGACAGCCGAGAACTATGGCTACACCTTC
J gene: TRBJ1-1; D gene: NA; V gene: TRBV30; clone size: few; CDR3 protein: CAWSVKDRSVNEAFF; CDR3 DNA: TGTGCCTGGAGTGTTAAAGACAGATCGGTAAATGAAGCTTTCTTT
J gene: TRBJ2-7; D gene: TRBD2; V gene: TRBV30; clone size: NA; CDR3 protein: CAWDNTGGLAGAYEQYF; CDR3 DNA: TGTGCCTGGGATAACACCGGGGGACTAGCGGGAGCCTACGAGCAGTACTTC
J gene: TRBJ2-2; D gene: TRBD2; V gene: TRBV9; clone size: once; CDR3 protein: CASSSPLGREATTGELFF; CDR3 DNA: TGTGCCAGCAGCTCCCCATTAGGGCGGGAGGCTACCACCGGGGAGCTGTTTTTT
J gene: TRBJ2-1; D gene: TRBD2; V gene: TRBV2; clone size: NA; CDR3 protein: CASRPTSGRMNEQFF; CDR3 DNA: TGTGCCAGCAGGCCAACTAGCGGGAGAATGAATGAGCAGTTCTTC
J gene: TRBJ1-3; D gene: TRBD1; V gene: TRBV25-1; clone size: NA; CDR3 protein: CAQARQGSGNTIYF; CDR3 DNA: TGTGCTCAAGCTAGACAGGGGTCTGGAAACACCATATATTTT
J gene: TRBJ1-3; D gene: NA; V gene: TRBV11-2; clone size: NA; CDR3 protein: CASRGLSGNTIYF; CDR3 DNA: TGTGCCAGCAGAGGACTCTCTGGAAACACCATATATTTT
J gene: TRBJ2-1; D gene: TRBD2; V gene: TRBV6-5; clone size: NA; CDR3 protein: CASGGLAGVNEQFF; CDR3 DNA: TGTGCCAGCGGGGGACTAGCGGGGGTCAATGAGCAGTTCTTC
J gene: TRBJ1-1; D gene: NA; V gene: TRBV30; clone size: NA; CDR3 protein: CAWSVSGTEAFF; CDR3 DNA: TGTGCCTGGAGTGTTAGTGGGACTGAAGCTTTCTTT
J gene: TRBJ2-1; D gene: TRBD2; V gene: TRBV6-2/TRBV6-3; clone size: NA; CDR3 protein: CASSHAGTSSLQAQFF; CDR3 DNA: TGTGCCAGCAGCCACGCGGGGACTAGTTCTCTTCAAGCGCAGTTCTTC
J gene: TRBJ2-1; D gene: TRBD2; V gene: TRBV30; clone size: NA; CDR3 protein: CAWSPAPSGRAKNEQFF; CDR3 DNA: TGTGCCTGGAGTCCAGCCCCTAGCGGGAGAGCGAAGAATGAGCAGTTCTTC
J gene: TRBJ2-1; D gene: NA; V gene: TRBV18; clone size: NA; CDR3 protein: CASSPTSSYNEQFF; CDR3 DNA: TGTGCCAGCTCCCCAACTAGCTCCTACAATGAGCAGTTCTTC
J gene: TRBJ2-7; D gene: NA; V gene: TRBV29-1; clone size: NA; CDR3 protein: CSVGQGVSYEQYF; CDR3 DNA: TGCAGCGTTGGCCAGGGCGTCTCCTACGAGCAGTACTTC
J gene: TRBJ1-5; D gene: TRBD1; V gene: TRBV19; clone size: NA; CDR3 protein: CATEDRGTGQPQHF; CDR3 DNA: TGTGCCACCGAAGACAGGGGTACCGGTCAGCCCCAGCATTTT
J gene: TRBJ2-1; D gene: TRBD2; V gene: TRBV5-4; clone size: NA; CDR3 protein: CASRSGTSGHQFF; CDR3 DNA: TGTGCCAGCAGATCAGGGACTAGCGGGCACCAGTTCTTC
J gene: TRBJ2-7; D gene: NA; V gene: TRBV13; clone size: NA; CDR3 protein: CASGTSVGEQYF; CDR3 DNA: TGTGCCAGCGGGACCTCCGTGGGGGAGCAGTACTTC
J gene: TRBJ2-1; D gene: TRBD2; V gene: TRBV28; clone size: NA; CDR3 protein: CASRGLGGSYNEQFF; CDR3 DNA: TGTGCCAGCAGGGGACTAGGGGGGTCCTACAATGAGCAGTTCTTC
J gene: TRBJ1-1; D gene: TRBD1; V gene: TRBV12-3/TRBV12-4; clone size: NA; CDR3 protein: CASGTGLGTEAFF; CDR3 DNA: TGTGCCAGCGGGACAGGGTTGGGCACTGAAGCTTTCTTT
J gene: TRBJ2-1; D gene: TRBD2; V gene: TRBV6-6; clone size: once; CDR3 protein: CASTMPGLANNEQFF; CDR3 DNA: TGTGCCAGCACAATGCCGGGACTAGCGAACAATGAGCAGTTCTTC
J gene: TRBJ1-5; D gene: NA; V gene: TRBV6-1; clone size: NA; CDR3 protein: CASSEVGGGNQPQHF; CDR3 DNA: TGTGCCAGCAGTGAGGTGGGCGGGGGCAACCAGCCCCAGCATTTT
J gene: TRBJ1-6; D gene: NA; V gene: TRBV28; clone size: NA; CDR3 protein: CASSPSGGGNNSPLHF; CDR3 DNA: TGTGCCAGCAGCCCTTCAGGTGGGGGAAATAATTCACCCCTCCACTTT
J gene: TRBJ2-3; D gene: NA; V gene: TRBV9; clone size: NA; CDR3 protein: CASSVEGLATDTQYF; CDR3 DNA: TGTGCCAGCAGCGTAGAAGGACTTGCCACAGATACGCAGTATTTT
J gene: TRBJ2-7; D gene: NA; V gene: TRBV7-2; clone size: NA; CDR3 protein: CASSLGSSSSYEQYF; CDR3 DNA: TGTGCCAGCAGCTTAGGCAGTTCGAGCTCCTACGAGCAGTACTTC
J gene: TRBJ2-1; D gene: NA; V gene: TRBV3-1/TRBV3-2; clone size: once; CDR3 protein: CASSQDWRERNEQFF; CDR3 DNA: TGTGCCAGCAGCCAAGATTGGAGGGAGAGGAATGAGCAGTTCTTC
J gene: TRBJ1-1; D gene: TRBD1; V gene: TRBV7-9; clone size: few; CDR3 protein: CASSLGQIMNTEAFF; CDR3 DNA: TGTGCCAGCAGCTTGGGACAGATCATGAACACTGAAGCTTTCTTT
J gene: TRBJ2-3; D gene: TRBD1; V gene: TRBV6-4; clone size: many; CDR3 protein: CASSDGTGADTQYF; CDR3 DNA: TGTGCCAGCAGTGACGGGACAGGGGCAGATACGCAGTATTTT
J gene: TRBJ2-1; D gene: NA; V gene: TRBV3-1/TRBV3-2; clone size: NA; CDR3 protein: CASSQVREQFF; CDR3 DNA: TGTGCCAGCAGCCAAGTACGTGAGCAGTTCTTC
J gene: TRBJ1-1; D gene: NA; V gene: TRBV28; clone size: NA; CDR3 protein: CASSLRWGARSGNTEAFF; CDR3 DNA: TGTGCCAGCAGTTTACGTTGGGGGGCGCGTTCTGGTAACACTGAAGCTTTCTTT
J gene: TRBJ2-5; D gene: NA; V gene: TRBV5-6; clone size: NA; CDR3 protein: CASSPAYQETQYF; CDR3 DNA: TGTGCCAGCAGCCCCGCGTACCAAGAGACCCAGTACTTC
J gene: TRBJ2-2; D gene: NA; V gene: TRBV6-5; clone size: NA; CDR3 protein: CASSSTNTGELFF; CDR3 DNA: TGTGCCAGCAGTTCTACTAACACCGGGGAGCTGTTTTTT
J gene: TRBJ1-2; D gene: NA; V gene: TRBV30; clone size: NA; CDR3 protein: CEGGDYGYTF; CDR3 DNA: TGTGAGGGGGGGGACTATGGCTACACCTTC
J gene: TRBJ2-3; D gene: TRBD2; V gene: TRBV4-2; clone size: NA; CDR3 protein: CASSPGLAGGPGTDTQYF; CDR3 DNA: TGTGCCAGCAGCCCTGGACTAGCGGGAGGGCCAGGCACAGATACGCAGTATTTT
J gene: TRBJ1-1; D gene: TRBD1; V gene: TRBV7-3; clone size: NA; CDR3 protein: CASRGDRGNTEAFF; CDR3 DNA: TGTGCCAGCAGAGGGGACAGGGGGAACACTGAAGCTTTCTTT
J gene: TRBJ2-7; D gene: NA; V gene: TRBV24-1; clone size: NA; CDR3 protein: CATSDHLPNGLWRIYEQYF; CDR3 DNA: TGTGCCACCAGTGACCATTTGCCTAACGGACTATGGAGGATATACGAGCAGTACTTC
J gene: TRBJ2-3; D gene: TRBD2; V gene: TRBV7-2; clone size: NA; CDR3 protein: CASSLSPRGGADTQYF; CDR3 DNA: TGTGCCAGCAGCTTATCCCCGCGGGGGGGGGCAGATACGCAGTATTTT
J gene: TRBJ1-2; D gene: NA; V gene: TRBV6-4; clone size: NA; CDR3 protein: CASSFQGSGYTF; CDR3 DNA: TGTGCCAGCAGTTTTCAGGGGTCTGGCTACACCTTC
J gene: TRBJ2-3; D gene: NA; V gene: TRBV5-1; clone size: NA; CDR3 protein: CASSSDLPSTDTQYF; CDR3 DNA: TGCGCCAGCAGCTCGGACCTTCCTAGCACAGATACGCAGTATTTT
J gene: TRBJ2-1; D gene: NA; V gene: TRBV4-2; clone size: NA; CDR3 protein: CASSQWAGNNEQFF; CDR3 DNA: TGTGCCAGCAGCCAATGGGCGGGGAACAATGAGCAGTTCTTC
J gene: TRBJ1-1; D gene: NA; V gene: TRBV30; clone size: NA; CDR3 protein: CAWSGDRMNTEAFF; CDR3 DNA: TGTGCCTGGAGCGGTGACAGGATGAACACTGAAGCTTTCTTT
J gene: TRBJ1-1; D gene: TRBD1; V gene: TRBV19; clone size: NA; CDR3 protein: CASSFTGAAEAFF; CDR3 DNA: TGTGCCAGTAGTTTCACAGGGGCGGCTGAAGCTTTCTTT